This T cell receptor (beta chain) was captured by sequencing in a study of circulating and synovial CD4+ cells in juvenile arthritis (dated by TCRdb to the mid-2010s). About the investigation overall: Within each patient, the study compared the TCRbeta CDR3 repertoires of three groups: circulating HLA-DR+ CD4 T cells, bulk blood CD4 T cells, and synovial CD4 T cells. The goal of repertoire sequencing was to confirm that a circulating synovial-like CD4 T cell subset was enriched in synovial clonotypes. The full study reports these points: The difference between circulating pathogenic-like lymphocytes and bulk blood T cells was not detected by traditional Vbeta family usage analysis. Circulating pathogenic-like lymphocytes clustered together with synovial T cells and shared a substantially larger fraction of CDR3 sequences with synovium than bulk blood did. CPL and bulk blood CD4 samples differed in T cell genome counts by at least an order of magnitude, so sample-size effects were addressed. Synovial and circulating pathogenic-like lymphocyte repertoires were less diverse than bulk blood CD4 repertoires, and some CPL samples were as oligoclonal as synovium. Overlap with synovium increased with sequencing depth, so measured shared-clonotype fractions likely underestimated the full repertoire overlap.

V is cut back by 2 bases and J by 12 bases, with 6 bases in the junction unmatched. Taken from cysteine to phenylalanine, the CDR3 has 11 residues. The retained sequence is limited to the CDR3, 33 bases, with the frame set at the first base. CDR1 and CDR2 are read off the germline V gene as SQVTM and ANQGSEA. The sequenced samples came from patients who had active juvenile idiopathic arthritis. Sorting was carried out immediately after cells were thawed, and dead cells were excluded with Live/Dead Fixable Near-IR Stain. Receptor amplification or capture employed the immunoSEQ multiplex PCR assay. An external provider performed TCRbeta CDR3 sequencing as a commercial service. Per the source publication's procedure: The analyses used productive nucleotide sequences together with amino acid sequences obtained by in silico translation. Diversity was quantified by Renyi entropy over a range of alpha values, with sample size equalised by taking the median of 200 repeated subsamples. The distance between each pair of repertoires was calculated as one minus the Chao-modified Jaccard index, which corrects for under-sampling, and this distance was used for clustering. Frequency-weighted overlap with synovial clonotypes was computed at 200 sample sizes with 200 draws without replacement at each size, and the value at the size of the smaller sample was reported. TCRdb retrieved this table from immuneACCESS and kept in-frame rearrangements only. Not all clones are present; in checked studies, unresolved V genes account for under half, and no reason is known for the remainder. That table supplies the V and J calls and clone size; D and trimming were determined from the DNA. The sample contains about 32,000 clones, about 95% of them found a single time. The ten largest account for 0.6% to 0.8% of the sample.

As to this clone: The clone's antigen remains unknown. No much larger clone exists at a distance of one base, and base qualities are not known.

The chain was built from TRBV29-1 and TRBJ1-1, with TRBD1 identical over 7 junction bases. The sample consisted of CD4+ T cells from blood. The TCR was taken from a human donor with juvenile idiopathic arthritis. The CDR3 here reads CSVELPGGSFF. The sequenced DNA is TGCAGCGTTGAACTGCCAGGGGGGTCTTTCTTT.